These T cell receptor beta chains were read from a single sample in a study of T cells after posttransplantation cyclophosphamide. The method was immunoSEQ multiplex PCR; TCRdb's version includes in-frame clones alone and lacks a portion of them. Listed for the sample are 40,000 to 55,000 clones, none seen a single time. Source material: PBMCs. The receptors originated from a middle-aged man in good health, CMV-negative, and a related stem cell transplant donor. CDR3s include the opening cysteine and the closing phenylalanine or tryptophan. The order of the fields is V gene, D gene, J gene, clone size, CDR3 protein, CDR3 DNA. The D gene is left open where the match is weak. Expanded clones get a size class; other rows say once, few or many, or leave the size out.

V: TRBV7-8
D: -
J: TRBJ2-2
size: -
CDR3: CASSLNFGGGFTGELFF
DNA: TGTGCCAGCAGCTTAAATTTCGGAGGAGGATTCACCGGGGAGCTGTTTTTT

V: TRBV6-6
D: TRBD2
J: TRBJ2-1
size: many
CDR3: CATTRGGLYNEQFF
DNA: TGTGCCACCACCCGGGGGGGTCTCTACAATGAGCAGTTCTTC

V: TRBV27
D: -
J: TRBJ2-3
size: few
CDR3: CASSLGDRPDTQYF
DNA: TGTGCCAGCAGTTTGGGTGACAGACCCGATACGCAGTATTTT

V: TRBV19
D: TRBD2
J: TRBJ2-3
size: many
CDR3: CASSIFGGPFGLAQRGTQYF
DNA: TGTGCCAGTAGTATTTTCGGGGGGCCTTTCGGACTAGCTCAAAGAGGGACGCAGTATTTT

V: TRBV11-3
D: -
J: TRBJ2-2
size: many
CDR3: CASSPSDTGELFF
DNA: TGTGCCAGCAGCCCCAGCGACACCGGGGAGCTGTTTTTT

V: TRBV18
D: -
J: TRBJ2-3
size: few
CDR3: CASSPPVGVSTDTQYF
DNA: TGTGCCAGCTCACCACCGGTCGGGGTAAGCACAGATACGCAGTATTTT

V: TRBV6-1
D: -
J: TRBJ2-5
size: many
CDR3: CASSNQETQYF
DNA: TGTGCCAGCAGCAACCAAGAGACCCAGTACTTC

V: TRBV6-5
D: -
J: TRBJ2-1
size: many
CDR3: CASSSDGQGEQFF
DNA: TGTGCCAGCAGTTCGGATGGACAAGGTGAGCAGTTCTTC

V: TRBV11-2
D: TRBD2
J: TRBJ2-7
size: many
CDR3: CASSSPGLDGYEQYF
DNA: TGTGCCAGCAGCTCGCCGGGACTAGATGGCTACGAGCAGTACTTC

V: TRBV4-2
D: TRBD2
J: TRBJ2-5
size: few
CDR3: CASSQELAGVPGETQYF
DNA: TGTGCCAGCAGCCAAGAACTAGCGGGAGTCCCAGGCGAGACCCAGTACTTC

V: TRBV6-5
D: -
J: TRBJ2-1
size: many
CDR3: CASSYGLRGLYNEQFF
DNA: TGTGCCAGCAGTTACGGCCTTAGAGGGCTCTACAATGAGCAGTTCTTC

V: TRBV7-8
D: TRBD2
J: TRBJ2-5
size: many
CDR3: CASRPLAGVLETQYF
DNA: TGTGCCAGCAGACCACTAGCGGGGGTGTTGGAGACCCAGTACTTC

V: TRBV27
D: TRBD1
J: TRBJ1-1
size: many
CDR3: CASSFGGQINTEAFF
DNA: TGTGCCAGCAGTTTCGGGGGACAGATTAACACTGAAGCTTTCTTT

V: TRBV18
D: -
J: TRBJ2-3
size: few
CDR3: CASSPGLATDTQYF
DNA: TGTGCCAGCTCACCCGGGCTAGCTACAGATACGCAGTATTTT

V: TRBV10-3
D: TRBD1
J: TRBJ1-5
size: many
CDR3: CAISPGTVGQPQHF
DNA: TGTGCCATCAGCCCCGGGACAGTAGGTCAGCCCCAGCATTTT

V: TRBV5-4
D: -
J: TRBJ2-5
size: many
CDR3: CASSPNLARQETQYF
DNA: TGTGCCAGCAGCCCTAATCTAGCGCGACAAGAGACCCAGTACTTC

V: TRBV19
D: -
J: TRBJ2-1
size: many
CDR3: CASSITARLEQFF
DNA: TGTGCCAGTAGTATAACTGCCCGTCTTGAGCAGTTCTTC

V: TRBV15
D: TRBD2
J: TRBJ2-1
size: few
CDR3: CATSRASGSYNEQFF
DNA: TGTGCCACCAGCAGAGCTAGCGGCTCCTACAATGAGCAGTTCTTC

V: TRBV6-1
D: -
J: TRBJ1-2
size: many
CDR3: CASVPHRELNYGYTF
DNA: TGTGCCAGCGTCCCTCACAGGGAACTTAACTATGGCTACACCTTC

V: TRBV5-1
D: -
J: TRBJ2-5
size: many
CDR3: CASSLTEDRSETQYF
DNA: TGCGCCAGCAGCCTCACGGAGGATCGGTCAGAGACCCAGTACTTC

V: TRBV19
D: TRBD1
J: TRBJ2-4
size: many
CDR3: CASSHSAFGQGLAKNIQYF
DNA: TGTGCCAGTAGTCATAGTGCATTTGGACAGGGTTTAGCCAAAAACATTCAGTACTTC

V: TRBV11-2
D: TRBD1
J: TRBJ2-5
size: many
CDR3: CASSRAEPGQQETQYF
DNA: TGTGCCAGCAGCCGCGCTGAGCCGGGACAGCAAGAGACCCAGTACTTC

V: TRBV19
D: TRBD1
J: TRBJ1-2
size: many
CDR3: CASKLETGRYGYTF
DNA: TGTGCCAGTAAACTTGAGACAGGGAGGTATGGCTACACCTTC

V: TRBV5-5
D: TRBD2
J: TRBJ2-1
size: many
CDR3: CASSQGLAGYNEQFF
DNA: TGTGCCAGCAGCCAAGGACTAGCGGGATACAATGAGCAGTTCTTC

V: TRBV7-9
D: -
J: TRBJ2-3
size: -
CDR3: CASSLTPGARDSTDTQYF
DNA: TGTGCCAGCAGCTTAACCCCGGGAGCGAGAGATAGCACAGATACGCAGTATTTT

V: TRBV12-5
D: TRBD1
J: TRBJ2-6
size: many
CDR3: CASGSPGQGTGANVLTF
DNA: TGTGCTAGTGGATCCCCGGGACAGGGGACTGGGGCCAACGTCCTGACTTTC

V: TRBV27
D: -
J: TRBJ1-2
size: many
CDR3: CASSLSGSGGYGYTF
DNA: TGTGCCAGCAGTTTATCAGGAAGCGGGGGTTATGGCTACACCTTC

V: TRBV6-6
D: -
J: TRBJ1-5
size: many
CDR3: CASNLLDNQPQHF
DNA: TGTGCCAGCAATCTCTTAGACAATCAGCCCCAGCATTTT

V: TRBV4-1
D: -
J: TRBJ2-2
size: many
CDR3: CASSQLPGQVRELFF
DNA: TGCGCCAGCAGCCAACTACCGGGACAAGTAAGAGAGCTGTTTTTT

V: TRBV5-1
D: TRBD2
J: TRBJ2-1
size: many
CDR3: CASSLILAGDNEQFF
DNA: TGCGCCAGCAGCTTGATACTAGCGGGAGACAATGAGCAGTTCTTC

V: TRBV6-6
D: TRBD1
J: TRBJ2-7
size: -
CDR3: CASSYLWGQTYEQYF
DNA: TGTGCCAGCAGTTACTTATGGGGACAGACCTACGAGCAGTACTTC

V: TRBV11-3
D: TRBD2
J: TRBJ2-6
size: -
CDR3: CASSLEAGAGANVLTF
DNA: TGTGCCAGCAGCTTAGAGGCGGGAGCCGGGGCCAACGTCCTGACTTTC

V: TRBV12-5
D: -
J: TRBJ1-2
size: many
CDR3: CASGPGANYGYTF
DNA: TGTGCTAGTGGTCCCGGAGCTAACTATGGCTACACCTTC